This is a list of T cell receptor beta chains from one sample in a study of blood T cells in healthy people across ages. One entry per CDR3 protein results from TCRdb running MiXCR on the 5' RACE reads. The sample yields nearly 800,000 distinct CDR3 sequences, roughly 25% seen once. These data were also filed under a second study, of T cells of mothers and their children.

The sequenced material came from blood. These TCRs come from a boy aged 10-17 years in good health. The CDR3 runs from the conserved cysteine through the conserved F or W. Each record gives: CDR3 length, V gene, clone size, D gene, CDR3 protein. The D gene is left open where the match is weak. Some rows have no size entry. The others give once, few or many, or a class for an expanded clone.

>15|TRBV6-1|-|-
CASSGSWGFGQPQHF
>16|TRBV5-5|-|-
CASSLAGSSGNQPQHF
>13|TRBV5-5|-|-
CASSSFSYNEQFF
>14|TRBV20-1|once|-
CSARDLGRDYGYTF
>18|TRBV6-2/TRBV6-3|few|TRBD2
CASSYSLASGRSSYEQYF
>15|TRBV6-1|-|TRBD1
CASRENRGGDGKLFF
>13|TRBV7-2|few|TRBD2
CASRTGGLGEQYF
>18|TRBV7-3|-|TRBD2
CAGSLNPLVAGRADTQYF
>15|TRBV11-2|few|TRBD1
CASSLIEGAGTEAFF
>14|TRBV7-8|-|-
CASSSSGPDYGYTF
>19|TRBV10-3|-|-
CAINLNEVPYLYSNQPQHF
>15|TRBV29-1|few|TRBD1
CSVWADRGLAYGYTF
>16|TRBV7-9|-|TRBD2
CASSLFLAGSSYEQYF
>14|TRBV27|-|TRBD1
CASSSGGKYETQYF
>16|TRBV3-1|few|TRBD2
CASSQDLGASGNTQYF
>14|TRBV25-1|few|-
CASSPPGQSYEQCF
>15|TRBV12-3/TRBV12-4|-|TRBD1
CASRYGTDSGNTIYF
>18|TRBV7-2|-|TRBD2
CASTRTSGGLTIYNEQFF
>12|TRBV12-3/TRBV12-4|-|-
CASSSGVSPLHF
>17|TRBV7-2|few|TRBD2
CASSLAGLAGGRETQYF
>13|TRBV6-6|-|TRBD1
CASTVGQGHEQFF
>18|TRBV7-2|-|TRBD2
CASSQPGTSTERRDTQYF
>13|TRBV4-2|-|-
CASSQRRAYEQYF
>16|TRBV5-1|-|-
CASSPNGAVMNTEAFF